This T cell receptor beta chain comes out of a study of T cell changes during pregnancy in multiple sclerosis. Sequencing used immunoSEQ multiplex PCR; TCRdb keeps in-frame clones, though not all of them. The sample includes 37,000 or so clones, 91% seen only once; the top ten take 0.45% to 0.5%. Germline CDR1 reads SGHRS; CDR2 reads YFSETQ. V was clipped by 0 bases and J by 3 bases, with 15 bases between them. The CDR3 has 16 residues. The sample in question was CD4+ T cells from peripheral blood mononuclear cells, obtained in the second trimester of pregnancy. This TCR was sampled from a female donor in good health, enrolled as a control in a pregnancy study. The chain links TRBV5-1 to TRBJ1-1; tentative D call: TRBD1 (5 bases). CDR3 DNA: TGCGCCAGCAGCTTGGCGGAAGGGGTGCCGTACACTGAAGCTTTCTTT. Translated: CASSLAEGVPYTEAFF.